One and the same sample provided the 21 T cell receptor beta chains below, sequenced in a study of blood T cell repertoires in COVID-19. Data came from immunoSEQ multiplex PCR; TCRdb stores just in-frame clones and leaves some out. The data contain under 200,000 clones, approximately 83% of them singletons. The specimen was peripheral blood. These receptors came from a man between 65 and 85 years old with active or convalescent COVID-19.

V usage is TRBV28 and J usage is TRBJ2-7; TRBD2 is a possible D gene (6 bases). The V end lost 2 bases, the J end lost 3 bases, and 11 bases lay between the germline ends. This CDR3 is 14 amino acids long. Per germline, CDR1 MDHEN and CDR2 SYDVKM. DNA for the CDR3: TGTGCCAGCAGTTTAATCGGGAGCGTCTACGAGCAGTACTTC. Translated, it gives CASSLIGSVYEQYF.

This clone showed up many times. The chain employs TRBV2 and TRBJ1-6; no firm D call. Germline values: CDR1 SNHLY, CDR2 FYNNEI. Trimming stripped 2 bases from V and 8 bases from J, with 13 bases between. The CDR3 has 15 residues. The CDR3 spells CASSESRPSDSPLHF. CDR3 in DNA: TGTGCCAGCAGTGAATCCCGCCCTTCAGATTCACCCCTCCACTTT.

This clone was seen only once. The J gene is TRBJ1-2, the V gene TRBV18; 7 bases are a match to TRBD1. Trimming cost V 0 bases and J 1 base; bases outside gene matches: 2. CDR1 is KGHSH, CDR2 LQKENI, per germline. CDR3 length: 15 residues. The CDR3 here is CASSPPDRLNYGYTF. The CDR3 DNA follows: TGTGCCAGCTCACCACCGGACAGGCTTAACTATGGCTACACCTTC.

This clone is labeled as medium-sized (0.01 to 0.1%). This rearrangement joins TRBV6-5 to TRBJ2-1, with 11 bases identical to TRBD2. This CDR3 region has 15 residues. The germline gives CDR1 MNHEY, CDR2 SVGAGI. Losses at the gene ends were 6 bases for V and 3 bases for J; bases not matched to a gene: 4. The CDR3 DNA follows: TGTGCCAGCAGGAACCTAGCGGGAGGCTACAATGAGCAGTTCTTC. Protein: CASRNLAGGYNEQFF.

The genes are TRBV7-9 and TRBJ2-7; no clear D gene. The CDR3 totals 10 residues. Trimming stripped 8 bases from V and 9 bases from J, with 11 bases between. The V gene's germline CDR1 is SEHNR and CDR2 FQNEAQ (reference sequence). CDR3 residues: CASGTLVQYF. Here the CDR3 DNA reads TGTGCCAGCGGCACCCTCGTGCAGTACTTC.

This chain uses TRBV14 with TRBJ2-5; D call uncertain. CDR3 size: 15 residues. V lost 1 base and J lost 1, with 10 bases in between. Germline values: CDR1 SGHDN, CDR2 FVKESK. The chain's CDR3 is CASSQVRLSQETQYF. The DNA for the CDR3 is TGTGCCAGCAGCCAAGTGAGGTTGTCCCAAGAGACCCAGTACTTC.

This clone is a singleton in its sample. The V and J genes are TRBV29-1 and TRBJ2-1; 8 bases are a match to TRBD2. The CDR3 covers 15 residues. The V and J ends lost 1 base and 4 bases, in that order; junction bases with no gene match: 6. Germline V CDR1 and CDR2: SQVTM, ANQGSEA. The CDR3 region is CSVEGPSGRYNEQFF. The CDR3 nucleotides read TGCAGCGTTGAAGGGCCGAGCGGGAGATACAATGAGCAGTTCTTC.

This chain uses TRBV19 with TRBJ2-1, with TRBD1 matching over 7 bases. In germline, CDR1 is LNHDA, CDR2 SQIVND (reference sequence). The CDR3 has 14 residues. V was clipped by 4 bases and J by 5 bases; unmatched bases: 5. The CDR3 DNA is TGTGCCAGTAGTAGGACAGGTTTGAACAATGAGCAGTTCTTC. As protein: CASSRTGLNNEQFF.

The CDR3 loop is CATSRRDRVDYGYTF. The CDR3 region has the DNA TGTGCCACCAGCAGGCGGGACAGGGTGGACTATGGCTACACCTTC. The J gene is TRBJ1-2, the V gene TRBV15, with 9 bases fitting TRBD1. There are 15 residues in the CDR3. Trimming took 3 bases from V and 3 from J; bases not matched to a gene: 5. Germline CDR1 reads LNHNV; CDR2 reads YYDKDF (reference sequence).

The chain has TRBV4-1 and TRBJ2-1, with 7 bases lining up with TRBD2. The V and J ends lost 0 bases and 4 bases, in that order; junction bases with no gene match: 12. The CDR3 has 18 amino acids. In germline, CDR1 is MGHRA, CDR2 YSYEKL. The CDR3 sequence: CASSQDGPPSGAYNEQFF. For the CDR3, the DNA is TGCGCCAGCAGCCAAGATGGGCCCCCTAGCGGAGCTTACAATGAGCAGTTCTTC.

The chain links TRBV6-5 to TRBJ2-2; no clear D. Germline CDR1 reads MNHEY; CDR2 reads SVGAGI. This CDR3 contains 15 residues. The V end was cut by 1 base, the J end by 4 bases, with 10 bases between. The CDR3 protein is CASSYLGSGTGELFF. CDR3 DNA: TGTGCCAGCAGTTACTTGGGTTCGGGCACCGGGGAGCTGTTTTTT.

V and J are TRBV2 and TRBJ1-4; D possibly corresponds to TRBD1 (6 bases). Trimming pared 3 bases from V and 8 bases from J, leaving 10 bases between. The CDR3 is 13 residues long. Looked up from germline, CDR1 is SNHLY and CDR2 is FYNNEI. CDR3 sequence (DNA): TGTGCCAGCAGTGACAGGGGTTGGGAAAAACTGTTTTTT. As protein: CASSDRGWEKLFF.

The chain employs TRBV9 and TRBJ1-6; perhaps TRBD1 as D (6 bases). The CDR3 runs 14 residues. Germline V gene data show CDR1 as SGDLS and CDR2 as YYNGEE. With 3 bases removed from V and 9 bases from J, the gap between germline ends came to 13 bases. The CDR3 nucleotides read TGTGCCAGCAGCGGTCAGGGGTTGGGTTCACCCCTCCACTTT. It codes for CASSGQGLGSPLHF.

The J gene is TRBJ1-6, the V gene TRBV7-2, with a tentative D call TRBD1 (5 bases). With 4 bases removed from V and 7 bases from J, the gap between germline ends came to 14 bases. The CDR3 has 15 residues. Germline CDR1 SGHTA, CDR2 FQGNSA. In nucleotides, the CDR3 is TGTGCCAGCAGCTCTAGGGGTTTTCGGAATTCACCCCTCCACTTT. It is translated as CASSSRGFRNSPLHF.

This chain connects TRBV9 to TRBJ2-1; a weak D match, TRBD1 (6 bases). The germline V gene has CDR1 SGDLS and CDR2 YYNGEE. The CDR3 length is 16 residues. Trimming removed 0 bases from V and 5 bases from J, with 15 bases in between. CDR3 DNA: TGTGCCAGCAGCGTAGGACGGACAGCTGGTCACAATGAGCAGTTCTTC. This encodes CASSVGRTAGHNEQFF. Combining the CDR3 with reference TRBV9 and TRBJ2-1 gives the whole variable domain DSGVTQTPKHLITATGQRVTLRCSPRSGDLSVYWYQQSLDQGLQFLIQYYNGEERAKGNILERFSAQQFPDLHSELNLSSLELGDSALYFCASSVGRTAGHNEQFFGPGTRLTVL.

Only one count was recorded for this clone. This chain joins TRBV20-1 and TRBJ2-1; 10 bases align to TRBD2. Trimming cost V 3 bases and J 6 bases; bases outside gene matches: 8. The CDR3 has 15 residues. Germline-derived CDR1 and CDR2 are DFQATT and SNEGSKA (reference sequence). The CDR3 region is CSASKIGTSVNEQFF. In DNA, the CDR3 is TGCAGTGCTAGTAAGATCGGGACTAGCGTCAATGAGCAGTTCTTC.

This sequence joins TRBV6-5 and TRBJ2-1, with 7 bases lining up with TRBD1. The germline V gene encodes CDR1 MNHEY and CDR2 SVGAGI. The CDR3 covers 14 residues. The junction had 7 bases not matched to a gene; V was cut back by 7 bases and J by 4 bases. The CDR3 DNA is TGTGCCAGCACCCGGGACAGAACTTACAATGAGCAGTTCTTC. Amino acids: CASTRDRTYNEQFF.

The V call is TRBV2, the J call TRBJ1-1, with D uncertain. The CDR3 extends over 13 amino acids. CDR1 and CDR2 (germline): SNHLY, FYNNEI. Trimming removed 2 bases at V and 1 base at J, with 5 bases between. CDR3 DNA: TGTGCCAGCAGTGAATTACAGAACACTGAAGCTTTCTTT. Protein: CASSELQNTEAFF.

J is TRBJ1-5 and V is TRBV19; 7 positions match TRBD1. Germline CDR1 and CDR2: LNHDA and SQIVND (reference sequence). J gave up 0 bases and V 7 bases, and 6 bases lay outside the gene matches. The CDR3 sequence is 15 residues long. CDR3 DNA sequence: TGTGCCAGTAAAGAGGGGGCATATAGCAATCAGCCCCAGCATTTT. This gives the protein CASKEGAYSNQPQHF.

The rearrangement links TRBV5-6 to TRBJ1-4; TRBD1 agrees at 7 bases. Germline CDR1 and CDR2: SGHDT and YYEEEE. The CDR3 sequence is 13 residues long. V shed 6 bases and J 8 bases; nucleotides not matched to a gene: 7. The CDR3 protein is CASKETGREKLFF. The CDR3 DNA sequence: TGTGCCAGCAAAGAGACAGGGCGGGAAAAACTGTTTTTT. Complete variable domain (other parts from reference TRBV5-6 and TRBJ1-4): DAGVTQSPTHLIKTRGQQVTLRCSPKSGHDTVSWYQQALGQGPQFIFQYYEEEERQRGNFPDRFSGHQFPNYSSELNVNALLLGDSALYLCASKETGREKLFFGSGTQLSVL.

This clone was observed a handful of times. This rearrangement joins TRBV5-1 to TRBJ2-6; maybe TRBD1 (5 bases). V dropped 4 bases and J dropped 0 bases, with 8 bases sitting between them. This CDR3 is built from 15 residues. Germline-derived CDR1 and CDR2 are SGHRS and YFSETQ. The DNA of the CDR3 is TGCGCCAGCAGCCCGACAGACTCTGGGGCCAACGTCCTGACTTTC. Protein sequence: CASSPTDSGANVLTF. Full variable domain (outside the CDR3, taken from reference TRBV5-1 and TRBJ2-6): KAGVTQTPRYLIKTRGQQVTLSCSPISGHRSVSWYQQTPGQGLQFLFEYFSETQRNKGNFPGRFSGRQFSNSRSEMNVSTLELGDSALYLCASSPTDSGANVLTFGAGSRLTVL.